This T cell receptor (beta chain) was identified during a study of blood T cell repertoires in COVID-19. The germline V and J ends were trimmed by 6 bases and 0 bases, with 12 bases remaining between them. Germline V lookup: CDR1 MDHEN, CDR2 SYDVKM. The CDR3 sequence is 15 residues long. Which cohort a participant joined came from the clinical history participants gave. Clones were sequenced by immunoSEQ multiplex PCR, and TCRdb holds only the in-frame ones, with some missing. The table includes roughly 400,000 clones, roughly nine tenths detected once. Material: PBMCs or T cells enriched from blood (not recorded which). The clonotype was recovered from a man aged 30 to 39 who had recovered from COVID-19. The rearrangement joins TRBV28 to TRBJ2-1, with D unclear. The CDR3 sequence: CASSLDPSSYNEQFF. The CDR3 DNA sequence: TGTGCCAGCAGCCTAGACCCGAGCTCCTACAATGAGCAGTTCTTC.